The 4 T cell receptor beta chains below come from one sample, sequenced in a study of T cell changes during pregnancy in multiple sclerosis. Using immunoSEQ multiplex PCR, the repertoire was profiled, and TCRdb retains in-frame clones only, with some absent. The table lists approximately 63,000 clones, roughly 91% of them singletons. Material: peripheral blood, obtained in the third trimester of pregnancy. Every receptor here comes from a female donor in good health, enrolled as a control in a pregnancy study.

The DNA of the CDR3 is TGCGCCAAGCGCAGCAGTAGCGATGAGCAGTTCTTC. Translated, it gives CAKRSSSDEQFF. The V call is TRBV4-1, the J call TRBJ2-1, with D tentatively TRBD2 (5 bases). Germline-derived CDR1 and CDR2 are MGHRA and YSYEKL. Trimming cost V 10 bases and J 8 bases, with 15 bases left between them. This CDR3 contains 12 residues.

This chain joins TRBV19 and TRBJ1-1; D gene ambiguous. Germline-derived CDR1 and CDR2 are LNHDA and SQIVND (reference sequence). The CDR3 covers 14 residues. The germline V and J ends were trimmed by 0 bases and 0 bases, with 5 bases remaining between them. CDR3: CASSIDTMNTEAFF. Here the CDR3 DNA reads TGTGCCAGTAGTATAGATACTATGAACACTGAAGCTTTCTTT.

This clone turned up a few times. The gene calls are TRBV25-1 and TRBJ2-5; 7 nucleotides agree with TRBD1. The J segment lost 1 base and the V segment lost 6 bases, leaving 8 bases of the junction unmatched. The CDR3 runs to 15 residues. Germline CDR1 is MGHDK and CDR2 is SYGVNS. The DNA of the CDR3 is TGTGCCAGCAGCAGGACAGGCCTCGCCCAAGAGACCCAGTACTTC. This gives the protein CASSRTGLAQETQYF.

The chain recombines TRBV27 with TRBJ2-3; D gene ambiguous. CDR3 size: 12 residues. Trimming cost V 7 bases and J 4 bases, with 9 bases left between them. Germline values: CDR1 MNHEY, CDR2 SMNVEV (reference sequence). CDR3 sequence reads: CASIGGPDTQYF. DNA of the CDR3: TGTGCCAGCATTGGCGGCCCAGATACGCAGTATTTT.